These T cell receptor beta chains were read from a single sample in a study of identical twins. TCRdb itself ran the 5' RACE reads through MiXCR, one entry per CDR3 protein. The repertoire holds 350,000 or so distinct CDR3 sequences, with approximately 13% as singletons. These data were likewise used in another study, on yellow fever vaccine responses in identical twins.

The sequencing sample was made of CD8+ T cells sorted from blood. These receptor sequences come from a woman aged 18-30 years in good health. Both conserved end residues are part of each CDR3. Fields, in order: V gene, J gene, D gene, clone size, CDR3 protein, CDR3 DNA. The D gene is left open where the match is weak. Where a row states a size, it is once, few, many or the class of an expanded clone; other rows omit it.

TRBV10-2	TRBJ2-5	.	few	CASSEFGWETQYF	TGCGCCAGCAGTGAGTTTGGGTGGGAGACCCAGTACTTC
TRBV10-3	TRBJ2-7	.	few	CAISDGGPGEQYF	TGTGCCATCAGTGATGGGGGGCCCGGCGAGCAGTACTTC
TRBV10-3	TRBJ2-7	.	many	CAISGGLDYEQYF	TGTGCCATCAGTGGGGGACTTGACTACGAGCAGTACTTC
TRBV12-3/TRBV12-4	TRBJ2-3	.	many	CASSSPPSASLTDTQYF	TGTGCCAGCAGTTCCCCCCCGAGCGCAAGCCTCACAGATACGCAGTATTTT
TRBV9	TRBJ1-4	TRBD1	.	CASSVSNGQGYNEKLFF	TGTGCCAGCAGCGTGAGCAACGGACAGGGGTATAATGAAAAACTGTTTTTT
TRBV28	TRBJ2-7	.	.	CASSFRFGQRSDEQYF	TGTGCCAGCAGTTTCCGGTTTGGTCAGAGGAGCGACGAGCAGTACTTC
TRBV2	TRBJ2-7	.	medium-sized	CASSESREPYEQYF	TGTGCCAGCAGTGAAAGTAGAGAGCCCTACGAGCAGTACTTC
TRBV7-9	TRBJ2-5	TRBD1	.	CASSFQGAQETQYF	TGTGCCAGCAGCTTTCAGGGGGCTCAAGAGACCCAGTACTTC
TRBV24-1	TRBJ1-5	.	.	CATSEPGRSNQPQHF	TGTGCCACCAGTGAACCCGGAAGGAGCAATCAGCCCCAGCATTTT
TRBV28	TRBJ1-5	.	few	CASILGGTHQPQHF	TGTGCCAGCATCCTCGGGGGTACACATCAGCCCCAGCATTTT
TRBV6-5	TRBJ2-5	.	few	CASSYFSGGFQETQYF	TGTGCCAGCAGTTACTTCTCTGGGGGGTTCCAAGAGACCCAGTACTTC
TRBV4-1	TRBJ2-1	.	.	CASSRDSGPYNEQFF	TGCGCCAGCAGCCGTGATAGCGGTCCCTACAATGAGCAGTTCTTC
TRBV13	TRBJ2-1	TRBD2	.	CASSPRTSGRYNEQFF	TGTGCCAGCAGCCCCAGGACTAGCGGGAGGTATAATGAGCAGTTCTTC
TRBV24-1	TRBJ2-1	.	.	CATSDEGGAFNEQFF	TGTGCCACCAGTGATGAGGGGGGGGCCTTTAATGAGCAGTTCTTC
TRBV5-1	TRBJ2-3	.	.	CASSFGWDISTDTQYF	TGCGCCAGCAGCTTTGGGTGGGACATTTCCACAGATACGCAGTATTTT
TRBV19	TRBJ2-2	TRBD2	.	CASSLVAGAAGELFF	TGTGCCAGTAGTCTAGTAGCGGGAGCGGCCGGGGAGCTGTTTTTT
TRBV7-9	TRBJ2-2	TRBD1	few	CASSPQGALGTGELFF	TGTGCCAGCAGCCCACAGGGGGCGCTGGGGACCGGGGAGCTGTTTTTT
TRBV11-1	TRBJ2-1	TRBD2	.	CASSPPGGDHTSGNEQFF	TGTGCCAGCAGCCCCCCCGGGGGGGACCACACCTCGGGGAATGAGCAGTTCTTC
TRBV3-1	TRBJ2-7	.	few	CASSQVKGFEQYF	TGTGCCAGCAGCCAAGTTAAAGGGTTCGAGCAGTACTTC
TRBV4-2	TRBJ1-2	.	.	CASSQVHWRGNYGYTF	TGTGCCAGCAGCCAAGTTCATTGGAGAGGGAACTATGGCTACACCTTC
TRBV10-3	TRBJ2-2	.	.	CAITQTHATNTGELFF	TGTGCCATCACGCAGACGCATGCCACGAACACCGGGGAGCTGTTTTTT
TRBV7-6	TRBJ2-1	.	.	CASSLAPPNEQFF	TGTGCCAGCAGCTTAGCCCCGCCCAATGAGCAGTTCTTC
TRBV20-1	TRBJ1-5	TRBD1	many	CSARGDSRNQPQHF	TGCAGTGCTAGAGGGGACAGTCGCAATCAGCCCCAGCATTTT
TRBV6-4	TRBJ2-1	TRBD2	few	CASSSTSGGNNEQFF	TGTGCCAGCAGCAGTACTAGCGGGGGGAACAATGAGCAGTTCTTC
TRBV4-2	TRBJ2-1	.	few	CASSVRNEQFF	TGTGCCAGCAGCGTACGGAATGAGCAGTTCTTC
TRBV12-3/TRBV12-4	TRBJ1-2	.	few	CASSVDSLKTNYGYTF	TGTGCCAGCAGTGTGGACAGCCTGAAGACTAACTATGGCTACACCTTC
TRBV27	TRBJ1-6	.	few	CASSLEGIGSPLHF	TGTGCCAGCAGTCTTGAGGGGATCGGTTCACCCCTCCACTTT
TRBV20-1	TRBJ1-1	TRBD1	few	CSALPGQRTEAFF	TGCAGTGCTTTGCCGGGACAGCGGACTGAAGCTTTCTTT
TRBV20-1	TRBJ2-5	.	few	CSAIGFFGYQETQYF	TGCAGTGCTATAGGGTTTTTCGGGTACCAAGAGACCCAGTACTTC
TRBV6-5	TRBJ1-1	.	many	CASSYGLGAHTEAFF	TGTGCCAGCAGTTACGGTCTGGGGGCACACACTGAAGCTTTCTTT
TRBV7-9	TRBJ2-5	TRBD2	.	CASSFDQAGQETQYF	TGTGCCAGCAGCTTTGATCAAGCGGGACAAGAGACCCAGTACTTC
TRBV7-9	TRBJ1-3	.	few	CASRPSGVGNTIYF	TGTGCCAGCAGGCCCAGTGGGGTTGGAAACACCATATATTTT
TRBV15	TRBJ2-5	TRBD2	.	CATSTSGRGYQETQYF	TGTGCCACCAGCACAAGCGGGAGGGGGTACCAAGAGACCCAGTACTTC
TRBV12-3/TRBV12-4	TRBJ2-7	.	many	CASSLGPGDEQYF	TGTGCCAGCAGTTTAGGCCCGGGGGACGAGCAGTACTTC
TRBV5-1	TRBJ2-1	.	.	CASSVRTDPYNEQFF	TGCGCCAGCAGTGTCAGGACAGACCCCTACAATGAGCAGTTCTTC
TRBV12-3/TRBV12-4	TRBJ2-5	.	few	CASSFIGEETQYF	TGTGCCAGCAGTTTTATCGGGGAAGAGACCCAGTACTTC
TRBV6-5	TRBJ1-2	.	.	CPSSYSGGAYGYTF	TGTCCCAGCAGTTACTCGGGGGGGGCTTATGGCTACACCTTC
TRBV7-9	TRBJ1-1	.	.	CASSLTPGTKDTEAFF	TGTGCCAGCAGTTTAACACCGGGGACAAAAGACACTGAAGCTTTCTTT
TRBV24-1	TRBJ2-3	.	many	CATSDSSGGEDTQYF	TGTGCCACCAGTGATTCGTCGGGGGGCGAAGATACGCAGTATTTT
TRBV12-3/TRBV12-4	TRBJ2-2	.	many	CASTLGSGELFF	TGTGCCAGCACCCTGGGTTCCGGGGAGCTGTTTTTT
TRBV28	TRBJ2-3	TRBD2	few	CASSLRREGLGSTDTQYF	TGTGCCAGCAGTTTAAGGCGGGAGGGCCTGGGTAGCACAGATACGCAGTATTTT
TRBV27	TRBJ2-3	.	.	CASSPPRGDTQYF	TGTGCCAGCAGTCCCCCTAGGGGAGATACGCAGTATTTT
TRBV5-1	TRBJ2-3	.	.	CASSFDSAPDTQYF	TGCGCCAGCAGCTTCGATTCCGCACCAGATACGCAGTATTTT
TRBV25-1	TRBJ2-7	.	.	CASSTPDTPYEQYF	TGTGCCAGCAGCACTCCCGACACCCCCTACGAGCAGTACTTC
TRBV27	TRBJ2-1	TRBD1	many	CASGSQGVYNEQFF	TGTGCCAGCGGCTCGCAGGGGGTCTACAATGAGCAGTTCTTC
TRBV7-6	TRBJ2-2	.	.	CASSPHRAPTGELFF	TGTGCCAGCAGTCCCCATCGGGCCCCCACCGGGGAGCTGTTTTTT
TRBV25-1	TRBJ1-1	.	few	CASRLTGGSNTEAFF	TGTGCCAGCAGACTTACGGGGGGATCTAACACTGAAGCTTTCTTT
TRBV29-1	TRBJ2-2	TRBD2	few	CSVEGTSVGELFF	TGCAGCGTTGAAGGGACTAGCGTCGGGGAGCTGTTTTTT
TRBV7-9	TRBJ1-5	.	many	CASSLASDRNQPQHF	TGTGCCAGCAGCTTAGCGTCGGACCGGAATCAGCCCCAGCATTTT
TRBV7-8	TRBJ2-7	TRBD2	.	CASSLVFPPGLTYEQYF	TGTGCCAGCAGCTTAGTTTTCCCACCGGGACTAACCTACGAGCAGTACTTC
TRBV10-3	TRBJ2-1	.	many	CAAGQSSYNEQFF	TGTGCCGCTGGACAGAGCTCCTACAATGAGCAGTTCTTC
TRBV20-1	TRBJ1-5	TRBD1	.	CSARVPGQEASQPQHF	TGCAGTGCTAGAGTCCCGGGACAGGAAGCAAGTCAGCCCCAGCATTTT
TRBV9	TRBJ1-2	.	.	CASSGGNPSVGYTF	TGTGCCAGCAGTGGAGGAAATCCCTCCGTCGGCTACACCTTC
TRBV28	TRBJ2-1	.	.	CATLAPYNEQFF	TGTGCCACCCTCGCCCCTTACAATGAGCAGTTCTTC
TRBV19	TRBJ2-3	TRBD2	.	CASRVLAGVTDTQYF	TGTGCCAGTAGGGTTCTAGCGGGAGTCACAGATACGCAGTATTTT